The 15 T cell receptor beta chains below all came from one sample that was sequenced in a study of blood T cell repertoires in COVID-19. Libraries were prepared by immunoSEQ multiplex PCR; TCRdb keeps only in-frame clonotypes and omits some of them. Of fewer than 50,000 clones listed, roughly four fifths were seen once; the top ten hold 39%. Sequencing was performed on peripheral blood. These receptors were collected from a man in his forties with active or convalescent COVID-19.

The chain joins TRBV15 to TRBJ2-2; TRBD2 is a possible D gene (6 bases). CDR1 is LNHNV and CDR2 is YYDKDF in the germline V gene (reference sequence). V was clipped by 3 bases and J by 9 bases, with 17 bases between them. This CDR3 is built from 15 residues. CDR3 in amino acids: CATSRGVAVERELFF. The CDR3 DNA reads as TGTGCCACCAGCAGGGGGGTAGCGGTAGAGAGGGAGCTGTTTTTT.

A single count supports this clone. This chain joins TRBV6-5 and TRBJ1-6; possibly TRBD1 for D (5 bases). CDR1 and CDR2 from the germline V gene are MNHEY and SVGAGI. Trimming removed 5 bases from V and 8 bases from J, with 16 bases in between. This CDR3 comprises 15 residues. The CDR3: CASSRQPRTDSPLHF. In DNA, the CDR3 is TGTGCCAGCAGTAGACAGCCGCGAACCGATTCACCCCTCCACTTT.

This clone was observed once. This chain connects TRBV6-2 or TRBV6-3 to TRBJ1-6; weak D call: TRBD1 (5 bases). V was cut by 4 bases and J by 0 bases, with 19 bases left in between. The CDR3 is 19 residues long. Germline assignment: CDR1 MNHEY and CDR2 SVGEGT. In DNA form, the CDR3 reads TGTGCCAGCAGTTCCTCCGATCTGGGGCGAAGCTCCTATAATTCACCCCTCCACTTT. This codes for CASSSSDLGRSSYNSPLHF.

The genes are TRBV21-1 and TRBJ2-3; the table's D call, TRBD2, was not checked against the DNA. TRBV21-1 is assigned pseudogene status. This CDR3 is built from 13 residues. The chain's CDR3 is CASSNFTGDTQYF. The CDR3, as DNA: TGTGCCAGCAGCAACTTTACGGGGGATACGCAGTATTTT.

The V call is TRBV2, the J call TRBJ2-2, with 12 nucleotides matching TRBD2. The CDR3 totals 15 residues. The ends lost 7 bases at V and 6 bases at J; junction bases unmatched: 6. CDR1 is SNHLY and CDR2 is FYNNEI in the germline V gene. The CDR3 is CASTLTSGSPGELFF. The CDR3 nucleotides are TGTGCCAGCACCCTGACTAGCGGGAGTCCCGGGGAGCTGTTTTTT.

The chain joins TRBV7-2 to TRBJ1-1; D possibly corresponds to TRBD1 (5 bases). CDR1 is SGHTA, CDR2 FQGNSA, per germline. The V end lost 2 bases, the J end lost 2 bases, and 9 bases lay between the germline ends. This CDR3 contains 14 residues. Here the CDR3 reads CASSLQGLNTEAFF. CDR3 nucleotides: TGTGCCAGCAGCTTACAGGGCCTTAACACTGAAGCTTTCTTT.

This clone was detected only a few times. The rearrangement links TRBV28 to TRBJ1-5; D is undetermined. Trimming removed 7 bases at V and 1 base at J, with 17 bases between. This CDR3 region has 16 residues. The V gene's germline CDR1 is MDHEN and CDR2 SYDVKM. CDR3 sequence reads: CASTPHGGGSNQPQHF. Here the CDR3 DNA reads TGTGCCAGCACCCCACATGGCGGAGGGAGCAATCAGCCCCAGCATTTT.

J is TRBJ2-3 and V is TRBV9; 7 bases are shared with TRBD1. CDR3 length equals 15 residues. The junction had 4 bases not matched to a gene; V was cut back by 1 base and J by 2 bases. CDR1 and CDR2 from the germline V gene are SGDLS and YYNGEE. In DNA, the CDR3 is TGTGCCAGCAGCGTACTACAGGGGATCACAGATACGCAGTATTTT. Encoded protein: CASSVLQGITDTQYF.

The V gene is TRBV5-1, the J gene TRBJ2-1, with TRBD2 matching 11 bases. The CDR3 has 15 residues. Trimming at V came to 5 bases and at J to 4 bases, leaving 5 bases not matched to a gene. Germline CDR1 is SGHRS and CDR2 is YFSETQ. CDR3 region: CASRPGLAAYNEQFF. The CDR3 DNA is TGCGCCAGCAGACCGGGACTAGCGGCTTACAATGAGCAGTTCTTC.

This clone is a singleton in its sample. The V call is TRBV5-1, the J call TRBJ2-2; 10 nucleotides agree with TRBD1. This CDR3 is 16 amino acids long. Germline trimming cut 3 bases from V and 3 bases from J; bases unmatched to any gene: 5. Germline CDR1 and CDR2: SGHRS and YFSETQ. CDR3 residues: CASSSGTGDYTGELFF. In nucleotides, the CDR3 is TGCGCCAGCAGCTCCGGGACAGGGGACTACACCGGGGAGCTGTTTTTT.

V and J are TRBV6-6 and TRBJ1-4, with D unclear. The germline V and J ends were trimmed by 8 bases and 5 bases, with 6 bases remaining between them. The germline V gene encodes CDR1 MNHNY and CDR2 SVGAGI (reference sequence). The CDR3 has 11 amino acids. CDR3 region: CASWANEKLFF. The CDR3 DNA sequence: TGTGCCAGCTGGGCGAATGAAAAACTGTTTTTT.

This clone occurred a few times. The chain carries TRBV9 and TRBJ1-5, with D possibly TRBD1 on 6 matching bases. Trimming left V 0 bases short and J 2 bases short, with 9 bases between. CDR1 and CDR2 (germline): SGDLS, YYNGEE. There are 15 residues in the CDR3. The DNA of the CDR3 is TGTGCCAGCAGCGTAGGGACAGAAGGCAATCAGCCCCAGCATTTT. It encodes CASSVGTEGNQPQHF.

This clone has only a few counts. The V gene is TRBV24-1, the J gene TRBJ2-2; 8 bases are shared with TRBD1. This CDR3 is built from 15 residues. The ends lost 4 bases at V and 0 bases at J; junction bases unmatched: 0. Germline lookup yields CDR1 KGHDR and CDR2 SFDVKD. DNA for the CDR3: TGTGCCACCAGTGAGACAGGGGCGAACACCGGGGAGCTGTTTTTT. This translates into CATSETGANTGELFF.

This clone has only a few counts. This rearrangement joins TRBV3-1 (or the pseudogene TRBV3-2) to TRBJ2-7, with D perhaps matching TRBD1 (6 bases). V was shortened by 4 bases and J by 3 bases, with 13 bases between the two germline ends. CDR3 length: 14 residues. The germline CDR1 and CDR2 sequences are LGHDT and YNNKEL (reference sequence). The CDR3 region has the DNA TGTGCCAGCAGCCCTACTCCACAGGGCTACGAGCAGTACTTC. The encoded protein is CASSPTPQGYEQYF.

The chain has TRBV10-3 and TRBJ1-5, with D tentatively TRBD1 (6 bases). Germline V gene data show CDR1 as ENHRY and CDR2 as SYGVKD. Between the trimmed V and J ends, which lost 4 bases and 4 bases, there was a span of 20 bases. The CDR3 has 17 residues. Here the CDR3 DNA reads TGTGCCATCAGTGGACAGGCCCTAACTACGGAGAATCAGCCCCAGCATTTT. Protein sequence: CAISGQALTTENQPQHF.